This TCR beta chain came from a study of T cell clonality in common variable immunodeficiency. This clone appeared many times. The antigen is undetermined. The read comes to an end 3 residues before the CDR3 does, leaving the germline J gene to fill in the end. Measured with immunoSEQ multiplex PCR; TCRdb has only the in-frame clones, and not every one. The profile covers about 39,000 clones, none occurring a single time. General observations from the study: Shared TCRbeta clones were fewer between CVID subjects than controls. TCRbeta clonality was increased in CVID versus healthy controls.

The CDR3 is 13 amino acids. In germline, CDR1 is GTSNPN, CDR2 SVGIG (reference sequence). The source is a person aged 18 to 75 in good health. This chain joins TRBV30 and TRBJ1-2; tentative D call: TRBD1 (6 bases). The sample comprised peripheral blood mononuclear cells. Incomplete CDR3 DNA: TGTGCCTGGGTCGGGGACACCCTTAGAAGC. It translates to CAWVGDTLRS. The CDR3 in its entirety is CAWVGDTLRSYTF.